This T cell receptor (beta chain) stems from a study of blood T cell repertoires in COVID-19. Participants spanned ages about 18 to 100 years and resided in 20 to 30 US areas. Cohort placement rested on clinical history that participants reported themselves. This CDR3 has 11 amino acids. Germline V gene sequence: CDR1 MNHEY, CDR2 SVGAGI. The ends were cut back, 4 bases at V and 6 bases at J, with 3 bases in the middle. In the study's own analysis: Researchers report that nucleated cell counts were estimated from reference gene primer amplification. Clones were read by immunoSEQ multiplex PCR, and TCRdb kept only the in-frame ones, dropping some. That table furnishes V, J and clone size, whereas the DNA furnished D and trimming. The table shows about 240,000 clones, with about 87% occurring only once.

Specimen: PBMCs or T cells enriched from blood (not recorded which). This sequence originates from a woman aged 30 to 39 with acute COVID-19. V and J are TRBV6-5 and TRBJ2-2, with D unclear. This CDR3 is CASSSAGELFF. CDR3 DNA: TGTGCCAGCAGTTCTGCCGGGGAGCTGTTTTTT.